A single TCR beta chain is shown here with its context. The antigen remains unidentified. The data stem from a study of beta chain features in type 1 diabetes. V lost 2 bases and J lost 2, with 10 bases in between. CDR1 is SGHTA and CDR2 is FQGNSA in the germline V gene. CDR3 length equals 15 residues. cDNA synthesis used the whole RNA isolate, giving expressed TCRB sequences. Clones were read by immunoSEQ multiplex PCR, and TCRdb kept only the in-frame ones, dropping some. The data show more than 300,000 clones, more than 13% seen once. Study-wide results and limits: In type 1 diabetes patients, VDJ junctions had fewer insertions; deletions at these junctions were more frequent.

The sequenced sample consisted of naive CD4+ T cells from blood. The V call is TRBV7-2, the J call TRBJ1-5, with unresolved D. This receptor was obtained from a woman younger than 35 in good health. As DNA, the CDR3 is TGTGCCAGCAGCTTATCGGGGTTGGGCAATCAGCCCCAGCATTTT. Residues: CASSLSGLGNQPQHF. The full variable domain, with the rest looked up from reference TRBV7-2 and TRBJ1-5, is GAGVSQSPSNKVTEKGKDVELRCDPISGHTALYWYRQSLGQGLEFLIYFQGNSAPDKSGLPSDRFSAERTGGSVSTLTIQRTQQEDSAVYLCASSLSGLGNQPQHFGDGTRLSIL.